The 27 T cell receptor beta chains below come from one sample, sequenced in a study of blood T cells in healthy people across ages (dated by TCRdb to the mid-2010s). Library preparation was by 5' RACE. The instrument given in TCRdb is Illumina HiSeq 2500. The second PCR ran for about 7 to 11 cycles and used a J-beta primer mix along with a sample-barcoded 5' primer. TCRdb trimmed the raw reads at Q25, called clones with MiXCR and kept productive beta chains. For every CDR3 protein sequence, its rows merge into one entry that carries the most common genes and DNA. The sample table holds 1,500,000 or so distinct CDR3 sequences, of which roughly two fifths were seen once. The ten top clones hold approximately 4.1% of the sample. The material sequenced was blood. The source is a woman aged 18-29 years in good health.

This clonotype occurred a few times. In nucleotides, the CDR3 is TGTGCCAGCACTCGAGGGCCGTATCAGCCCCAGCATTTT. This codes for CASTRGPYQPQHF. The V and J genes are TRBV12-3 or TRBV12-4 and TRBJ1-5, with unresolved D. Trimming stripped 7 bases from V and 5 bases from J, with 12 bases between. The CDR3 spans 13 residues.

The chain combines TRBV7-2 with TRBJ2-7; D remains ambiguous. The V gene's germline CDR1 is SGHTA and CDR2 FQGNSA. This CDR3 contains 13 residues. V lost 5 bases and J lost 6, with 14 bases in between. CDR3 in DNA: TGTGCCAGCAGCCGGCCCAGTGGGTCCGAGCAGTACTTC. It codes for CASSRPSGSEQYF.

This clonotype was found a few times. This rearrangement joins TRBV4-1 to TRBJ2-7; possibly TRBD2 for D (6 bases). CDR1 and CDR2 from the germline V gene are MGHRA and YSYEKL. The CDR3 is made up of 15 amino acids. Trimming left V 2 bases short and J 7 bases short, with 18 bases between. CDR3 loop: CASSQIRGSANEQYF. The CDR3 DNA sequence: TGCGCCAGCAGCCAAATCCGGGGGTCGGCCAATGAGCAGTACTTC.

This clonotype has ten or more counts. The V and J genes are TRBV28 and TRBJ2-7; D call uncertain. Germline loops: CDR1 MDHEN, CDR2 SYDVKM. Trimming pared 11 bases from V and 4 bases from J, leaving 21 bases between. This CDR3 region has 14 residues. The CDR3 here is CASGRATFKYEQYF. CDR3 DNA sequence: TGTGCCTCAGGAAGGGCGACGTTCAAATACGAGCAGTACTTC.

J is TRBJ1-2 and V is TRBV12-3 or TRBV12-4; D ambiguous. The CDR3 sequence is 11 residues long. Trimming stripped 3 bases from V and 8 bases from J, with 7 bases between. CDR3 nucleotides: TGTGCCAGCAGTTTCAGGACCGGCTACACCTTC. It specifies CASSFRTGYTF.

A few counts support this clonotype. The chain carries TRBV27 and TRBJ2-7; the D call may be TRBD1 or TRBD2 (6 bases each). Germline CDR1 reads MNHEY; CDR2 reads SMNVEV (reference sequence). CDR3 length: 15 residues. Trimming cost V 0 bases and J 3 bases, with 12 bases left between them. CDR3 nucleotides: TGTGCCAGCAGTTTATCCGCGGGACAAATCTACGAGCAGTACTTC. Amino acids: CASSLSAGQIYEQYF.

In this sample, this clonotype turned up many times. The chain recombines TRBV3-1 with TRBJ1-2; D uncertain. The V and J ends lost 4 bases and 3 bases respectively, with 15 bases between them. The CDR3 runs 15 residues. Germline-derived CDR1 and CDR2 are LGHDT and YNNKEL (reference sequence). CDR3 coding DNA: TGTGCCAGCAGCCTGGGAGTGAGCTCAGACTATGGCTACACCTTC. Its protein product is CASSLGVSSDYGYTF.

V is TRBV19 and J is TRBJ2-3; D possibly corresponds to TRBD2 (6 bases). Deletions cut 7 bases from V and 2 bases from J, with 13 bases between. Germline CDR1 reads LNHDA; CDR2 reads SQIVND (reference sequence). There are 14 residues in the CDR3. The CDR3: CASNPGLFTDTQYF. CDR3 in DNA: TGTGCCAGTAACCCGGGACTCTTCACAGATACGCAGTATTTT.

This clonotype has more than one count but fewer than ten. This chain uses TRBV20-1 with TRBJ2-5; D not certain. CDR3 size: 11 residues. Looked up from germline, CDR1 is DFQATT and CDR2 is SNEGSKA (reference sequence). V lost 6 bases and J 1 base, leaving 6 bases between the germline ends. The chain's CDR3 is CSAYIQETQYF. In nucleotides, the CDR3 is TGCAGTGCATATATCCAAGAGACCCAGTACTTC.

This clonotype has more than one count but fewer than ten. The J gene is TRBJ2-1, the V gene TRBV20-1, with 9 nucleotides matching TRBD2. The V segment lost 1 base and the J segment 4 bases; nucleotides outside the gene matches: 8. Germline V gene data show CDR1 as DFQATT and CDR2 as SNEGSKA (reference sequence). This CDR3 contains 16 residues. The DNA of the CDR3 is TGCAGTGCTAGAGTACGTAGCGGGAGCGAGTACAATGAGCAGTTCTTC. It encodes CSARVRSGSEYNEQFF.

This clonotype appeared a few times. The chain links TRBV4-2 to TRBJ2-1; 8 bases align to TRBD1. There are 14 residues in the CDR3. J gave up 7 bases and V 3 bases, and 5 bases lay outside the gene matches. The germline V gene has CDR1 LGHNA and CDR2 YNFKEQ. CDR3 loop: CASSQPGGGNEQFF. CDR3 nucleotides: TGTGCCAGCAGCCAGCCAGGGGGCGGAAATGAGCAGTTCTTC.

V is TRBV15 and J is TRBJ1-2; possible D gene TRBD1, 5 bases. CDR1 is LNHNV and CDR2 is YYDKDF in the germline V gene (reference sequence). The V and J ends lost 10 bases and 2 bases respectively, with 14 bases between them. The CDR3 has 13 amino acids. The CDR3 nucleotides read TGTGCCATCCCGGGACTCGGAAACTATGGCTACACCTTC. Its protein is CAIPGLGNYGYTF.

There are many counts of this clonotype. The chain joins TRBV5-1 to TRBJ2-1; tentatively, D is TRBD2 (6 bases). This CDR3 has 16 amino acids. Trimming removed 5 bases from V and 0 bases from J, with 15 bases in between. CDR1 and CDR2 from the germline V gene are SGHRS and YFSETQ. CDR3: CASRSLFGSSYNEQFF. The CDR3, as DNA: TGCGCCAGCAGGTCCTTGTTCGGGAGCTCCTACAATGAGCAGTTCTTC.

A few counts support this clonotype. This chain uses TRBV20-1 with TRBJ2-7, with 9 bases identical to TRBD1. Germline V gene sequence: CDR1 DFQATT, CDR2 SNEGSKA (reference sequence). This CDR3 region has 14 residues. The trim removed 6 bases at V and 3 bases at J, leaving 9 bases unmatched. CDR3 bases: TGCAGTGCCGAGATCGGGACAGGGTACTACGAGCAGTACTTC. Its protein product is CSAEIGTGYYEQYF.

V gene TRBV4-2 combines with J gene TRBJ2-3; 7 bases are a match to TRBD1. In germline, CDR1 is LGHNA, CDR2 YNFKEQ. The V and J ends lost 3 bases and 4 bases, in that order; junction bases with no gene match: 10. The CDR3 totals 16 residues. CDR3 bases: TGTGCCAGCAGCCACGGGACAGCCACTCTGGCAGATACGCAGTATTTT. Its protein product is CASSHGTATLADTQYF.

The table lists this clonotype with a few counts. CDR3 in amino acids: CSGRGTDTQYF. The CDR3 coding sequence is TGCAGCGGCCGGGGGACAGATACGCAGTATTTT. V and J are TRBV29-1 and TRBJ2-3, with a possible D match to TRBD2 (6 bases). The V gene lost 7 bases and the J gene lost 3 bases, with 8 bases spanning the gap. CDR1 and CDR2 (germline): SQVTM, ANQGSEA. The CDR3 loop spans 11 amino acids.

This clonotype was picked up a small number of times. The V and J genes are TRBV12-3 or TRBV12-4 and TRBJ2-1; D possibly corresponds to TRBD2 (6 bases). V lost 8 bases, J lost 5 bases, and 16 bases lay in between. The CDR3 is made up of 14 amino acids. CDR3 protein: CASGTSGLDNEQFF. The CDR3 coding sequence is TGTGCCAGCGGCACCTCGGGACTCGACAATGAGCAGTTCTTC.

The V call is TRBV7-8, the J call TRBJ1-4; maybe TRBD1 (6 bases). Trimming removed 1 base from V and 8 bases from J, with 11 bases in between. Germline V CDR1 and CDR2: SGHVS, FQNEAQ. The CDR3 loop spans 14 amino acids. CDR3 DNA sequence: TGTGCCAGCAGCTTAGGCTGGGGGGGCGAAAAACTGTTTTTT. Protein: CASSLGWGGEKLFF.

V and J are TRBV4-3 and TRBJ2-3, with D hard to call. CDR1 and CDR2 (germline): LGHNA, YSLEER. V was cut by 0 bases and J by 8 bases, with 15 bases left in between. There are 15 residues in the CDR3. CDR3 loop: CASSQDISGLGTQYF. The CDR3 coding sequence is TGCGCCAGCAGCCAAGATATTTCGGGCCTGGGTACGCAGTATTTT.

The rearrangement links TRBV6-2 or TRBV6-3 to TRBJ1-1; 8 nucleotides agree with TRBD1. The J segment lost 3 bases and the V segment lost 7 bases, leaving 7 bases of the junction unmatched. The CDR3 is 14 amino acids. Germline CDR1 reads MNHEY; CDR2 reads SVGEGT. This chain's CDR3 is CASITLTGDTEAFF. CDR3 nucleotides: TGTGCCAGCATCACTCTGACAGGGGACACTGAAGCTTTCTTT.

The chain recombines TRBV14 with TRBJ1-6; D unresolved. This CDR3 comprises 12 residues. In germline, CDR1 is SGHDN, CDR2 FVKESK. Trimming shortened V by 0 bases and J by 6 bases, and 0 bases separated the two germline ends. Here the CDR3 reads CASSQDNSPLHF. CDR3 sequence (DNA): TGTGCCAGCAGCCAAGATAATTCACCCCTCCACTTT.

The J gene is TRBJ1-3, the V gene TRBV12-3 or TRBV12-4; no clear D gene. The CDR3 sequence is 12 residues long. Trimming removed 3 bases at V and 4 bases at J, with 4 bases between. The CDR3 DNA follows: TGTGCCAGCAGTTTTTGGGGAAACACCATATATTTT. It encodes CASSFWGNTIYF.

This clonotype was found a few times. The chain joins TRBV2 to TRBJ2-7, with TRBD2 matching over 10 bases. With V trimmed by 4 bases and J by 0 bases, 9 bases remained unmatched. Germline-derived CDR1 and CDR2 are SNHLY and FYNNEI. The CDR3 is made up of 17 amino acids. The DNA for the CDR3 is TGTGCCAGCAGTGGTCGGCCTAGCGGGGGTTACTCCTACGAGCAGTACTTC. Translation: CASSGRPSGGYSYEQYF.

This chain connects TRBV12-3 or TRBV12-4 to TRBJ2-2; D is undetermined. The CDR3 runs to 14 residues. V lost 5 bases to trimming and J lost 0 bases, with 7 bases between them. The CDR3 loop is CASSLNSNTGELFF. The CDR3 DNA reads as TGTGCCAGCAGTCTTAACTCGAACACCGGGGAGCTGTTTTTT.

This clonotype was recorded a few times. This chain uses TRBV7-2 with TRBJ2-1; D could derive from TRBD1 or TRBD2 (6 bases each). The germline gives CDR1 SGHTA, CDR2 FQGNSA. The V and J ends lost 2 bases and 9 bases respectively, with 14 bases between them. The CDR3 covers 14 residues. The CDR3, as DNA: TGTGCCAGCAGCTTAACTTCGGGGGCGGGTGAGCAGTTCTTC. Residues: CASSLTSGAGEQFF.

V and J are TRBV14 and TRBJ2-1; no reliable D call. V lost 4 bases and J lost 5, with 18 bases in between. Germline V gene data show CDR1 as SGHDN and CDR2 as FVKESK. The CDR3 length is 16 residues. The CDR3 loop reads CASSPQPALGHNEQFF. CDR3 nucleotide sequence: TGTGCCAGCAGCCCACAACCGGCCCTTGGACACAATGAGCAGTTCTTC.

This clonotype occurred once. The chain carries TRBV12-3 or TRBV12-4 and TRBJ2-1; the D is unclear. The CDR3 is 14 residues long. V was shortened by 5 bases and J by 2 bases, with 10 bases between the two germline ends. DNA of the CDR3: TGTGCCAGCAGTCTTTTCACGGCCTACAATGAGCAGTTCTTC. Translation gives CASSLFTAYNEQFF.